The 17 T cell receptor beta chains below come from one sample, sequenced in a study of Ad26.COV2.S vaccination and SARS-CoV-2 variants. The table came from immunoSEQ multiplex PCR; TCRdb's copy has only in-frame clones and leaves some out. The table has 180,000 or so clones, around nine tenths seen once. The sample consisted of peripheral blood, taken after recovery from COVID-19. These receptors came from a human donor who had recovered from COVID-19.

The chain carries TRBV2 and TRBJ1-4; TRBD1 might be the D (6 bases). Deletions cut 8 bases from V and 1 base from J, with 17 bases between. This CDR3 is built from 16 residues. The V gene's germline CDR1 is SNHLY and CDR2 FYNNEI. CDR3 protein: CASGRNRAGTNEKLFF. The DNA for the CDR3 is TGTGCCAGCGGCCGAAACAGGGCGGGAACTAATGAAAAACTGTTTTTT.

This CDR3 reads CASSPTGGGSQPQHF. The CDR3 bases are TGTGCCAGCAGCCCGACAGGGGGTGGGAGTCAGCCCCAGCATTTT. The genes are TRBV3-1 (or the pseudogene TRBV3-2) and TRBJ1-5, with TRBD1 matching 9 bases. The germline V gene has CDR1 LGHDT and CDR2 YNNKEL (reference sequence). The CDR3 is 15 residues long. The V segment lost 4 bases and the J segment 6 bases; nucleotides outside the gene matches: 7.

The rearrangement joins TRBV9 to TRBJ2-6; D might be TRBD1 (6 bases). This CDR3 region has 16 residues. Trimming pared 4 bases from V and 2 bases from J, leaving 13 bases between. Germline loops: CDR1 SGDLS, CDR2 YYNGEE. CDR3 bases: TGTGCCAGCAGCAAGGGGGTGGGGACTGGGGCCAACGTCCTGACTTTC. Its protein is CASSKGVGTGANVLTF.

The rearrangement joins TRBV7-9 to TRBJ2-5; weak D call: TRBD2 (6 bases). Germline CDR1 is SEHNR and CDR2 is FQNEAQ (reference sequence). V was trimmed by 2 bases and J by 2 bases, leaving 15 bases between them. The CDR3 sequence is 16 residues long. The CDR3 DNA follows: TGTGCCAGCAGCTTAAGTACTTGGCGGGGTCAAGAGACCCAGTACTTC. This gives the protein CASSLSTWRGQETQYF.

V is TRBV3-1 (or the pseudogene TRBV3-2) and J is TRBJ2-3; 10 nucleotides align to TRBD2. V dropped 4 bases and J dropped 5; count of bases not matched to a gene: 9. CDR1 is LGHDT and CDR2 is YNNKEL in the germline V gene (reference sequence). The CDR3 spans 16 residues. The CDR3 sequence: CASSLAGGHLGDTQYF. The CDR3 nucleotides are TGTGCCAGCAGCCTAGCGGGAGGTCATTTAGGAGATACGCAGTATTTT.

This chain's CDR3 is CASSPGTYTDTQYF. For the CDR3, the DNA is TGTGCCAGCAGCCCCGGGACATACACAGATACGCAGTATTTT. The chain couples TRBV7-6 to TRBJ2-3, with a possible D match to TRBD1 (6 bases). The CDR3 runs 14 residues. Germline V gives CDR1 SGHVS, CDR2 FNYEAQ. Trimming took 5 bases from V and 2 from J, leaving 11 bases between them.

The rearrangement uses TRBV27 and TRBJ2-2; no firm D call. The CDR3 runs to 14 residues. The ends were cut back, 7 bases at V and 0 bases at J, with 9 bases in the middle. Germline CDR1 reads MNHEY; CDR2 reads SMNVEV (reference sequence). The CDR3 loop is CASTSVSNTGELFF. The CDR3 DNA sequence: TGTGCCAGCACCTCAGTATCGAACACCGGGGAGCTGTTTTTT.

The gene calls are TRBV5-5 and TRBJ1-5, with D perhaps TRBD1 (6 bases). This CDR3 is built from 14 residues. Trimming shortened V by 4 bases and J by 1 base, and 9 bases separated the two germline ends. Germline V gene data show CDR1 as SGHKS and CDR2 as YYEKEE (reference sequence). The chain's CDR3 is CASSLGHSNQPQHF. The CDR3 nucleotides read TGTGCCAGCAGCCTGGGACACAGCAATCAGCCCCAGCATTTT.

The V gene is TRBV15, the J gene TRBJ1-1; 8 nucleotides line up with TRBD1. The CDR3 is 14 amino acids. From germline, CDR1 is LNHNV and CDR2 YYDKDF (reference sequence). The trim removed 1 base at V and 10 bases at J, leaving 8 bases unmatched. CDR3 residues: CATSRGTRDRTAFF. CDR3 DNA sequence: TGTGCCACCAGCAGAGGGACCCGGGACAGGACAGCTTTCTTT.

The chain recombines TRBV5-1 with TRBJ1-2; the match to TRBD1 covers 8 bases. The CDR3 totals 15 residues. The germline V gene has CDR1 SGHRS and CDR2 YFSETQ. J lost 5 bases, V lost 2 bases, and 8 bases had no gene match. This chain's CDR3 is CASSFSSGGAYGYTF. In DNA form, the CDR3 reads TGCGCCAGCAGCTTCTCCTCAGGGGGCGCGTATGGCTACACCTTC.

The CDR3 loop reads CASSSFFEQYF. The CDR3 nucleotides are TGTGCCAGCAGCTCCTTCTTTGAGCAGTACTTC. The chain employs TRBV5-6 and TRBJ2-7; D gene uncertain. Germline V lookup: CDR1 SGHDT, CDR2 YYEEEE. The CDR3 has 11 amino acids. Trimming left V 3 bases short and J 7 bases short, with 8 bases between.

The CDR3, as DNA: TGTGCCAGCAGCTTCCACCCGCCGGGGGCGGATGGCAATGAGCAGTTCTTC. Its translation is CASSFHPPGADGNEQFF. The chain carries TRBV7-6 and TRBJ2-1; D possibly matches TRBD1 or TRBD2 (6 bases each). The CDR3 is made up of 17 amino acids. V was cut by 3 bases and J by 6 bases, with 21 bases left in between. Looked up from germline, CDR1 is SGHVS and CDR2 is FNYEAQ.

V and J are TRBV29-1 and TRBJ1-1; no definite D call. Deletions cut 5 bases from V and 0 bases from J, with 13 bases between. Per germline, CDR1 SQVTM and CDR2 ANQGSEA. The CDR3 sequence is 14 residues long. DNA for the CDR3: TGCAGCGTTCGGCTTCAAGGCCTGAACACTGAAGCTTTCTTT. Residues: CSVRLQGLNTEAFF.

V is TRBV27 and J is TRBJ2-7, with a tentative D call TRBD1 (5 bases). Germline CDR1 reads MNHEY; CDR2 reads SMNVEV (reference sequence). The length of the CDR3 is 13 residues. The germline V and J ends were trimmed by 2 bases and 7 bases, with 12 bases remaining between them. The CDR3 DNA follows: TGTGCCAGCAGTTTAGGACCCCCAGGGGAGCAGTACTTC. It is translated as CASSLGPPGEQYF.

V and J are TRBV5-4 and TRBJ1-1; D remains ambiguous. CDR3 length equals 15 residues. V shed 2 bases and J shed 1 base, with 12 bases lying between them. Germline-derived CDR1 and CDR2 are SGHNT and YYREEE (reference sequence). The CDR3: CASSLSRLGNTEAFF. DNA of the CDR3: TGTGCCAGCAGCTTAAGTCGGTTGGGGAACACTGAAGCTTTCTTT.

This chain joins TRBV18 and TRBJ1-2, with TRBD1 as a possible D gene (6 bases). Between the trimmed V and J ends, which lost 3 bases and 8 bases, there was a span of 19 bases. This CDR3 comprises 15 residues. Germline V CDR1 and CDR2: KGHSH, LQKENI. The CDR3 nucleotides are TGTGCCAGCTCACCCCCCGGGGGGCGCGGTTCGGGCTACACCTTC. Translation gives CASSPPGGRGSGYTF.

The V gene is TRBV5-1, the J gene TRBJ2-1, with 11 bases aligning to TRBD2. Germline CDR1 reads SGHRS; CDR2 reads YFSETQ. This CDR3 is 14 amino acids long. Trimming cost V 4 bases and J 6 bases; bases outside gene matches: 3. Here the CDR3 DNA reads TGCGCCAGCAGCCCTGGGACTAGCGGCAATGAGCAGTTCTTC. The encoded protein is CASSPGTSGNEQFF. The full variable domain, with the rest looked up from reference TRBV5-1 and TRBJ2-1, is KAGVTQTPRYLIKTRGQQVTLSCSPISGHRSVSWYQQTPGQGLQFLFEYFSETQRNKGNFPGRFSGRQFSNSRSEMNVSTLELGDSALYLCASSPGTSGNEQFFGPGTRLTVL.